The rows below give T cell receptor beta chains drawn from one sample of a study of beta chain features in type 1 diabetes. The protocol was immunoSEQ multiplex PCR, while the TCRdb copy is restricted to in-frame clones and leaves out a portion. The sample carries hundreds of thousands of clones, 15% to 18% recorded once. Sequencing input: naive CD4+ T cells from blood. The receptors come from a man younger than 35 in good health. The CDR3 runs from the conserved cysteine through the conserved F or W. Fields, in order: V gene, CDR3 length, D gene, J gene, clone size, CDR3 DNA, CDR3 protein. A D gene is named only where the DNA matches it firmly. Clone size appears in some rows only: once, few, many, or a class for an expanded clone.

TRBV15	15	TRBD2	TRBJ2-1	few	TGTGCCACCAGCAGGGGACTAGCGGGAGGCAATGAGCAGTTCTTC	CATSRGLAGGNEQFF
TRBV27	16	-	TRBJ2-1	few	TGTGCCAGCAGTATTCGGACGTTGAGCTCCTACAATGAGCAGTTCTTC	CASSIRTLSSYNEQFF
TRBV7-3	14	TRBD2	TRBJ2-5	-	TGTGCCAGCAGCTTAGCGGGAGGGCCGGAGACCCAGTACTTC	CASSLAGGPETQYF
TRBV10-3	14	-	TRBJ2-7	few	TGTGCCAGCCGCCATGGAGGAAGCTCCTACGAGCAGTACTTC	CASRHGGSSYEQYF
TRBV9	14	-	TRBJ1-1	-	TGTGCCAGCAGCGTAGGAAGCGCGAACACTGAAGCTTTCTTT	CASSVGSANTEAFF
TRBV18	12	-	TRBJ2-7	-	TGTGCCAGCTCAGCTGGAGCCTACGAGCAGTACTTC	CASSAGAYEQYF
TRBV7-2	14	-	TRBJ1-2	few	TGTGCCAGCAGCCCGGGACACCCTAACTATGGCTACACCTTC	CASSPGHPNYGYTF
TRBV28	14	TRBD2	TRBJ2-5	few	TGTGCCAGCAGATGGGCGGGAGGTGGGGAGACCCAGTACTTC	CASRWAGGGETQYF
TRBV7-9	13	TRBD1	TRBJ1-5	-	TGTGCCAGCAGCCCAGACAGGGATCAGCCCCAGCATTTT	CASSPDRDQPQHF
TRBV9	11	-	TRBJ2-5	-	TGTGCCAGCAGCGGGGGTGCAGCCCAGTACTTC	CASSGGAAQYF
TRBV4-1	16	-	TRBJ2-2	-	TGCGCCAGCAGCCAAGAGACGGGGCGCGGCACCGGGGAGCTGTTTTTT	CASSQETGRGTGELFF
TRBV9	15	-	TRBJ2-1	-	TGTGCCAGCAGCGCGGCCAACGGGGGTTACAATGAGCAGTTCTTC	CASSAANGGYNEQFF
TRBV27	16	TRBD1	TRBJ1-1	few	TGTGCCAGCACTGGCAAGGGACAGGGGACGGGAACTGAAGCTTTCTTT	CASTGKGQGTGTEAFF
TRBV9	13	TRBD1	TRBJ1-1	-	TGTGCCAGCAGCGCGGAGCAGGGGGCTGGGGCTTTCTTT	CASSAEQGAGAFF
TRBV30	13	-	TRBJ2-7	few	TGTGCCCTCAGGCGGGCAGGGACCTACGAGCAGTACTTC	CALRRAGTYEQYF
TRBV16	17	TRBD1	TRBJ2-1	few	TGTGCCAGCAGCCAAGACTTGGGTCAGGGGGCCTACAATGAGCAGTTCTTC	CASSQDLGQGAYNEQFF
TRBV13	17	TRBD1	TRBJ2-7	-	TGTGCCAGCAGCTCAAATCCTCCGGGACAGGGGGCGGAGGAGCAGTACTTC	CASSSNPPGQGAEEQYF
TRBV7-2	13	-	TRBJ1-1	-	TGTGCCAGCAGCTTACACGACCTCGCCAGGGCTTTCTTT	CASSLHDLARAFF
TRBV25-1	15	TRBD1	TRBJ1-2	-	TGTGCCAGCGCTTGGGGACAGGGCTATAACTATGGCTACACCTTC	CASAWGQGYNYGYTF
TRBV25-1	15	TRBD1	TRBJ2-1	-	TGTGCCAGCAGTGACGCCCGGACAGGCCCGGCGGGGCAGTTCTTC	CASSDARTGPAGQFF
TRBV12-2	20	-	TRBJ1-1	-	TGTGCAAGTCGCCCCAGCTCGTACGACAGGGTATTCACGATGAACACTGAAGCTTTCTTT	CASRPSSYDRVFTMNTEAFF
TRBV28	17	-	TRBJ2-1	-	TGTGCCAGCAGTTTTTTCCCTTTCTTCCGTCATCGGAATGAGCAGTTCTTC	CASSFFPFFRHRNEQFF
TRBV29-1	16	TRBD2	TRBJ2-2	few	TGCAGCGTTCCGGGGACTAGCGGGACTAACACCGGGGAGCTGTTTTTT	CSVPGTSGTNTGELFF
TRBV6-6	14	-	TRBJ1-2	-	TGTGCCAGCAGTTACTCGGACAACGGATATGGCTACACCTTC	CASSYSDNGYGYTF
TRBV6-1	11	-	TRBJ1-2	-	TGTGCCAGCGGGACGGAGTATGGCTACACCTTC	CASGTEYGYTF
TRBV25-1	14	-	TRBJ1-5	-	TGTGCCAGCAGTGACCAGAAGACCTATCAGCCCCAGCATTTT	CASSDQKTYQPQHF
TRBV18	14	-	TRBJ1-5	few	TGTGCCAGCTCACGTGGGGGTGGCAATCAGCCCCAGCATTTT	CASSRGGGNQPQHF
TRBV25-1	18	TRBD1	TRBJ1-2	-	TGTGCCAGCAGTCCCTGGACCTCGCCCGGGACAGGGCTCTATGGCTACACCTTC	CASSPWTSPGTGLYGYTF
TRBV14	17	-	TRBJ2-1	-	TGTGCCAGCAGCCAAGTCTTCCGGACACGCTCCTACAATGAGCAGTTCTTC	CASSQVFRTRSYNEQFF